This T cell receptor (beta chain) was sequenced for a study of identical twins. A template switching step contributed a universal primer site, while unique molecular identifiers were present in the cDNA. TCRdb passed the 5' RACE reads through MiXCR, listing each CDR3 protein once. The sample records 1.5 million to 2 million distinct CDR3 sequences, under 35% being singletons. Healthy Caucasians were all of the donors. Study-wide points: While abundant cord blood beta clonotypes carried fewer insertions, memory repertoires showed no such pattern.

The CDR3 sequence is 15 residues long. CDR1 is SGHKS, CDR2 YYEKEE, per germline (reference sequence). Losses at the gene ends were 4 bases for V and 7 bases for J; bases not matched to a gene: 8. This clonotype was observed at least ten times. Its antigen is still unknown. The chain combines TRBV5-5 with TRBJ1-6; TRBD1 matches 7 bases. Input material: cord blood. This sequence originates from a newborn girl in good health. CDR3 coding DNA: TGTGCCAGCAGCCTCTGGACAGGTGAAAATTCACCCCTCCACTTT. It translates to CASSLWTGENSPLHF.